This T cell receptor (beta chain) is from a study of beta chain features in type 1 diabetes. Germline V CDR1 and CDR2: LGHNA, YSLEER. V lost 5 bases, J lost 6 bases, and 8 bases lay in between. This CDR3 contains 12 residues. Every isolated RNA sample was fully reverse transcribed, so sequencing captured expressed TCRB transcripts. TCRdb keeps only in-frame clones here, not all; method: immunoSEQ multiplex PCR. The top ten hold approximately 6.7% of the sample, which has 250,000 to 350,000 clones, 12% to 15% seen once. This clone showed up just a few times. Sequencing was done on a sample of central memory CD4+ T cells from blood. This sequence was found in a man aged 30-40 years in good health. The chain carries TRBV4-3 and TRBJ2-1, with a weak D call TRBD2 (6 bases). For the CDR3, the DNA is TGCGCCAGCAGCTCCGGGGGCAATGAGCAGTTCTTC. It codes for CASSSGGNEQFF.